The entry below describes one TCR beta chain. What antigen it recognizes has not been identified. No per-base quality is available; no much larger clone lies one base away. This specimen comes from a study of blood T cell repertoires in COVID-19 (dated by TCRdb to about 2020). Some background on the complete study: Collaborator samples came from the United States, Italy and Spain and covered acute and convalescent phases of COVID-19. The material from the prospective study consisted of cDNA or gDNA derived from T cells, B-cell-depleted T cells, or PBMCs. Samples were obtained from the ongoing ImmuneRACE study (first 160 participants) and from 1,254 subjects provided by 6 global collaborators. Nearly every sample came with metadata listing a de-identified subject ID, COVID-19 status, age in years and sex. The dataset comprised deeply sampled blood TCRbeta repertoires from subjects exposed to, actively infected with, or recovered from COVID-19. A freely available public database, intended as a resource for researchers studying the immune response to SARS-CoV-2, is where the repertoires were released. Where available, HLA class I and class II types were obtained from metadata supplied by the sample provider rather than from assay-based typing.

In the prospective study, participants were roughly 18 to 100 years old, resided in about two dozen geographic areas of the United States, and were enrolled through a virtual design. To assign participants to cohorts, the prospective study relied on clinical history that participants themselves reported in a screening survey and a study questionnaire. ImmuneRACE Cohort 3 recovered participants were defined by two consecutive negative NP/OP PCR tests, healthcare professional clearance, or symptom resolution. Mobile phlebotomists in the prospective study collected whole blood, serum and a nasopharyngeal or oropharyngeal swab from every participant. Prospective study participants could optionally give additional blood draws and questionnaires over an approximately two-month period. Prospective study blood samples were shipped either frozen or at room temperature before DNA extraction. TCRbeta CDR3 regions were amplified from genomic DNA using the immunoSEQ Assay, a bias-controlled multiplex PCR. The study's processing was this. The number of nucleated cells in each sample was estimated by amplification of reference gene primers within the assay. To quantify the absolute abundance of each unique TCRbeta CDR3 rearrangement, sequence reads were collapsed and filtered. For each sample, productive Simpson clonality was calculated as the square root of Simpson's diversity index across productive rearrangements. TCRdb holds this immuneACCESS table with in-frame rearrangements only. Some clones are missing; in checked studies, unresolved V genes explain under half, and the rest has no known cause. The DNA gave D and trimming, while V, J and clone size come from that table. This sample comprises 360,000 or so clones, about 90% of them detected only once. 2.5% to 3% of the sample goes to the ten largest clones.

Overall study outcomes, separate from this receptor: The quantity of clinical and demographic metadata differed by source and by participant and was supplied without curation.

Based on the germline V gene, the CDR1 and CDR2 sequences are SNHLY and FYNNEI. The germline ends are 17 bases apart after V is trimmed by 8 bases and J by 6 bases. The CDR3, cysteine through phenylalanine, is 14 amino acids long. Solely the CDR3 DNA is kept, with 42 bases framed from the first base. The rearranged segments are TRBV2 and TRBJ2-1, and TRBD2 may be the D gene, going by 5 matching bases. Sequencing input: PBMCs or T cells enriched from blood (not recorded which). This TCR derives from a woman in her twenties or thirties who had recovered from COVID-19. CDR3 sequence: CASLVGGRGNEQFF. The DNA reads TGTGCCAGCCTTGTAGGCGGGCGCGGCAATGAGCAGTTCTTC.